This record covers a single T cell receptor (beta chain). TCRdb keeps only in-frame clones here, not all; method: immunoSEQ multiplex PCR. The sample contains 90,000 or so clones, about 86% of which appear only once. The entry originates in a study of control samples from healthy donors and cancer patients. This CDR3 spans 16 amino acids. Deletions cut 0 bases from V and 6 bases from J, with 17 bases between. Germline-derived CDR1 and CDR2 are MNHNS and SASEGT. The chain joins TRBV6-1 to TRBJ1-2; D might be TRBD1 (6 bases). The sequence was collected from a woman in her forties or fifties in good health. The source material was blood. CDR3 sequence: CASSEALRNRVNGYTF. For the CDR3, the DNA is TGTGCCAGCAGTGAAGCTCTTAGAAACAGGGTAAATGGCTACACCTTC.